Following are 17 T cell receptor beta chains from one sample sequenced in a study of CD8+ T cells in alopecia areata. Specified treatment: oral pan-JAK inhibitor, 5-10 mg twice daily. RNA extraction and reverse transcription yielded cDNA as sequencing template. Some clones are missing from TCRdb's copy, which holds only in-frame ones; the method was immunoSEQ multiplex PCR. The sample carries around 200,000 clones, 55% to 70% recorded once. The material was CD4+ T cells sorted from blood, obtained at week 4, from a patient treated with tofacitinib. These TCRs come from a human donor with alopecia areata.

The chain uses TRBV5-1 and TRBJ2-5, with a weak D call TRBD1 (6 bases). V was shortened by 4 bases and J by 5 bases, with 15 bases between the two germline ends. CDR3 length: 14 residues. CDR1 is SGHRS and CDR2 is YFSETQ in the germline V gene. CDR3 amino acids: CASSDRTLTETQYF. CDR3 in DNA: TGCGCCAGCAGCGACAGGACATTAACGGAGACCCAGTACTTC.

The gene calls are TRBV29-1 and TRBJ1-5; D not resolved. The germline gives CDR1 SQVTM, CDR2 ANQGSEA. Trimming took 0 bases from V and 4 from J, leaving 7 bases between them. This CDR3 has 13 amino acids. The CDR3 sequence is CSVEDRRNQPQHF. CDR3 coding DNA: TGCAGCGTTGAAGACAGGAGAAATCAGCCCCAGCATTTT.

This clone was picked up a small number of times. The chain combines TRBV30 with TRBJ2-1; D may be TRBD2 (6 bases). Germline V gives CDR1 GTSNPN, CDR2 SVGIG (reference sequence). CDR3 size: 13 residues. The CDR3 DNA is TGTGGCGGGACGGGGAGCTCCTACAATGAGCAGTTCTTC. As protein: CGGTGSSYNEQFF. The full variable domain, in which reference TRBV30 and TRBJ2-1 provide the parts outside the CDR3, is SQTIHQWPATLVQPVGSPLSLECTVEGTSNPNLYWYRQAAGRGLQLLFYSVGIGQISSEVPQNLSASRPQDRQFILSSKKLLLSDSGFYLCGGTGSSYNEQFFGPGTRLTVL.

The chain combines TRBV9 with TRBJ2-3; 11 bases are a match to TRBD2. Germline V gives CDR1 SGDLS, CDR2 YYNGEE. The CDR3 runs 16 residues. V dropped 1 base and J dropped 5; count of bases not matched to a gene: 6. CDR3 residues: CASSVLSGGAVDTQYF. CDR3 nucleotide sequence: TGTGCCAGCAGCGTACTTAGCGGGGGGGCCGTAGATACGCAGTATTTT.

The genes are TRBV19 and TRBJ1-5; D uncertain. This CDR3 is built from 13 residues. CDR1 LNHDA and CDR2 SQIVND come from the germline V gene (reference sequence). V was clipped by 3 bases and J by 5 bases, with 8 bases between them. This CDR3 reads CASSIGRDQPQHF. The CDR3 DNA sequence: TGTGCCAGTAGTATTGGGCGGGATCAGCCCCAGCATTTT.

The chain combines TRBV30 with TRBJ1-5; D might be TRBD1 (6 bases). The ends were cut back, 3 bases at V and 3 bases at J, with 12 bases in the middle. Germline CDR1 GTSNPN, CDR2 SVGIG (reference sequence). The CDR3 runs to 14 residues. The CDR3 DNA sequence: TGTGCCTGGAGCCGGGGGCAGGACAATCAGCCCCAGCATTTT. Encoded protein: CAWSRGQDNQPQHF.

This sequence joins TRBV13 and TRBJ1-6; D perhaps matches TRBD1 (5 bases). CDR1 and CDR2 from the germline V gene are PRHDT and FYEKMQ (reference sequence). CDR3 length: 15 amino acids. Trimming pared 1 base from V and 7 bases from J, leaving 11 bases between. The CDR3 loop is CASSLESGWNSPLHF. The CDR3 nucleotides read TGTGCCAGCAGCTTAGAGTCAGGGTGGAATTCACCCCTCCACTTT.

This chain joins TRBV28 and TRBJ1-6; D remains ambiguous. The CDR3 loop spans 12 amino acids. The germline V gene has CDR1 MDHEN and CDR2 SYDVKM. With 6 bases removed from V and 7 bases from J, the gap between germline ends came to 7 bases. The chain's CDR3 is CASRFRNSPLHF. CDR3 in DNA: TGTGCCAGCAGGTTTCGCAATTCACCCCTCCACTTT.

This chain connects TRBV29-1 to TRBJ1-1; D not certain. Germline assignment: CDR1 SQVTM and CDR2 ANQGSEA. CDR3 length: 12 amino acids. V was clipped by 7 bases and J by 4 bases, with 13 bases between them. The CDR3: CSAEGAGTEAFF. As DNA, the CDR3 is TGCAGCGCTGAGGGTGCGGGCACTGAAGCTTTCTTT.

The J gene is TRBJ1-5, the V gene TRBV5-6; D unclear. This CDR3 has 15 residues. CDR1 and CDR2 from the germline V gene are SGHDT and YYEEEE. Trimming left V 0 bases short and J 3 bases short, with 10 bases between. This chain's CDR3 is CASSLGPQPNQPQHF. The CDR3 DNA is TGTGCCAGCAGCTTGGGGCCTCAGCCCAATCAGCCCCAGCATTTT.

The chain recombines TRBV10-3 with TRBJ1-1; no clear D gene. CDR3 length: 12 residues. Trimming took off 6 bases at V and 3 bases at J, with 8 bases between the two ends. Germline CDR1 ENHRY, CDR2 SYGVKD. The CDR3 sequence: CAIRGRDTEAFF. The CDR3 DNA is TGTGCCATCAGGGGCCGGGACACTGAAGCTTTCTTT.

The chain joins TRBV7-9 to TRBJ2-3, with a tentative D call TRBD2 (7 bases). The CDR3 is made up of 15 amino acids. Per the germline V gene, CDR1 is SEHNR and CDR2 is FQNEAQ (reference sequence). V dropped 4 bases and J dropped 9 bases, with 20 bases sitting between them. CDR3 protein: CASSYAGAPSGTQYF. The CDR3, as DNA: TGTGCCAGCAGCTACGCGGGGGCACCCTCGGGGACGCAGTATTTT.

This clone was found a few times. The chain couples TRBV5-1 to TRBJ1-2; D not resolved. The CDR3 extends over 13 amino acids. Germline V gives CDR1 SGHRS, CDR2 YFSETQ. V was shortened by 0 bases and J by 2 bases, with 5 bases between the two germline ends. The CDR3 bases are TGCGCCAGCAGCTTGGTGGACAACTATGGCTACACCTTC. Translated: CASSLVDNYGYTF. The complete variable domain, with remaining parts taken from reference TRBV5-1 and TRBJ1-2, reads KAGVTQTPRYLIKTRGQQVTLSCSPISGHRSVSWYQQTPGQGLQFLFEYFSETQRNKGNFPGRFSGRQFSNSRSEMNVSTLELGDSALYLCASSLVDNYGYTFGSGTRLTVV.

The rearrangement links TRBV10-3 to TRBJ2-7, with a weak D call TRBD2 (6 bases). Per the germline V gene, CDR1 is ENHRY and CDR2 is SYGVKD. The CDR3 consists of 15 residues. V was shortened by 3 bases and J by 0 bases, with 12 bases between the two germline ends. The CDR3, as DNA: TGTGCCATCAGTGATTCCCGGGGGAACTCCTACGAGCAGTACTTC. This gives the protein CAISDSRGNSYEQYF.

V and J are TRBV10-3 and TRBJ2-5; D perhaps matches TRBD1 (7 bases). Germline V gives CDR1 ENHRY, CDR2 SYGVKD. Trimming removed 4 bases at V and 4 bases at J, with 13 bases between. This CDR3 comprises 14 residues. The CDR3 sequence: CAISASQGGETQYF. In DNA, the CDR3 is TGTGCCATCAGTGCGTCTCAGGGGGGAGAGACCCAGTACTTC.

The V call is TRBV5-6, the J call TRBJ1-2; the D gene is possibly TRBD1 (6 bases). Trimming cost V 3 bases and J 7 bases, with 19 bases left between them. This CDR3 has 15 amino acids. Germline V gene data show CDR1 as SGHDT and CDR2 as YYEEEE. This chain's CDR3 is CASSSTGGGGSGYTF. The CDR3 DNA is TGTGCCAGCAGCTCGACAGGTGGAGGGGGGAGTGGCTACACCTTC.

The chain carries TRBV7-2 and TRBJ1-5; unclear D gene. Trimming stripped 5 bases from V and 2 bases from J, with 7 bases between. The CDR3 extends over 13 amino acids. Germline V CDR1 and CDR2: SGHTA, FQGNSA. CDR3 loop: CASSPGGNQPQHF. CDR3 sequence (DNA): TGTGCCAGCAGCCCCGGGGGCAATCAGCCCCAGCATTTT. The variable domain in full, completed from reference TRBV7-2 and TRBJ1-5, reads GAGVSQSPSNKVTEKGKDVELRCDPISGHTALYWYRQSLGQGLEFLIYFQGNSAPDKSGLPSDRFSAERTGGSVSTLTIQRTQQEDSAVYLCASSPGGNQPQHFGDGTRLSIL.